This entry is about one TCR beta chain. Antigen specificity is unknown. The donors were all healthy and Caucasian. This sample was included in a study of identical twins. CDR3 length: 15 residues. CDR1 and CDR2 (germline): SGDLS, YYNGEE. V was clipped by 6 bases and J by 7 bases; unmatched bases: 15. Using its own MiXCR run on the 5' RACE reads, TCRdb lists one record per CDR3 protein. This table has around 1.7 million distinct CDR3 sequences, less than 35% appearing once. General observations from the study: The models systematically underestimated how much out-of-frame TCR alpha was shared in monozygotic twins.

The sample consisted of cord blood. The sequence was collected from a newborn girl in good health. The chain is built from TRBV9 and TRBJ2-7; 8 bases are shared with TRBD2. Written as DNA, the CDR3 is TGTGCCAGCACCGCCGGGACTAGAACCTACAATGAGCAGTACTTC. It codes for CASTAGTRTYNEQYF.